These 19 T cell receptor beta chains came from one sample sequenced in a study of blood T cell repertoires in COVID-19. Clones were read by immunoSEQ multiplex PCR, and TCRdb kept only the in-frame ones, dropping some. This sample yields some 300,000 clones, of which 88% are seen a single time; around 2% belongs to the top ten. The sample was PBMCs or T cells enriched from blood (not recorded which). The receptors derive from an older woman in a cohort exposed to, infected with or recovered from COVID-19 (not recorded which).

The chain carries TRBV28 and TRBJ2-3, with a possible D match to TRBD2 (6 bases). This CDR3 contains 15 residues. Germline V gives CDR1 MDHEN, CDR2 SYDVKM. Trimming removed 4 bases at V and 8 bases at J, with 19 bases between. The CDR3 protein is CASSSAGPLLGTQYF. Here the CDR3 DNA reads TGTGCCAGCAGTTCGGCGGGACCGCTTTTGGGTACGCAGTATTTT.

The chain carries TRBV6-4 and TRBJ2-2; tentatively, D is TRBD1 (6 bases). The CDR3 is 14 amino acids. From germline, CDR1 is MRHNA and CDR2 SNTAGT. Trimming pared 6 bases from V and 7 bases from J, leaving 15 bases between. The CDR3 sequence is CASRQIQGFGELFF. CDR3 DNA: TGTGCCAGCAGGCAAATACAGGGTTTCGGGGAGCTGTTTTTT.

The chain recombines TRBV9 with TRBJ2-3; 8 bases agree with TRBD1. V was clipped by 4 bases and J by 2 bases; unmatched bases: 6. The CDR3 extends over 15 amino acids. Per germline, CDR1 SGDLS and CDR2 YYNGEE. The CDR3 DNA reads TGTGCCAGCAGCCCTCGGACAGGGACCACAGATACGCAGTATTTT. Translation gives CASSPRTGTTDTQYF.

The chain has TRBV12-3 or TRBV12-4 and TRBJ1-2; no clear D gene. CDR3 length: 13 amino acids. V was shortened by 5 bases and J by 0 bases, with 7 bases between the two germline ends. The CDR3, as DNA: TGTGCCAGCAGTCGAGGAGCTAACTATGGCTACACCTTC. Amino acid sequence: CASSRGANYGYTF.

V is TRBV18 and J is TRBJ2-2; D is unclear. The ends were cut back, 3 bases at V and 0 bases at J, with 8 bases in the middle. This CDR3 spans 15 amino acids. From germline, CDR1 is KGHSH and CDR2 LQKENI. The chain's CDR3 is CASSPTAANTGELFF. CDR3 sequence (DNA): TGTGCCAGCTCACCCACGGCGGCGAACACCGGGGAGCTGTTTTTT.

V is TRBV24-1 and J is TRBJ2-7; the D is unclear. The CDR3 covers 14 residues. V shed 6 bases and J shed 1 base, with 12 bases lying between them. Germline-derived CDR1 and CDR2 are KGHDR and SFDVKD. The CDR3 loop reads CATSPSGKSYEQYF. The CDR3 nucleotides are TGTGCCACCAGTCCTTCAGGCAAATCCTACGAGCAGTACTTC.

The chain is built from TRBV5-1 and TRBJ1-1; D possibly corresponds to TRBD1 (6 bases). The length of the CDR3 is 15 residues. Germline V gene sequence: CDR1 SGHRS, CDR2 YFSETQ. Trimming removed 4 bases at V and 8 bases at J, with 21 bases between. The CDR3 DNA is TGCGCCAGCAGCACGTTACAGGGTGGCGTATCGGAAGCTTTCTTT. Protein sequence: CASSTLQGGVSEAFF.

This clone has only a few counts. The chain uses TRBV7-9 and TRBJ2-3, with D possibly matching TRBD2 (6 bases). This CDR3 contains 18 residues. The V gene lost 4 bases and the J gene lost 2 bases, with 22 bases spanning the gap. The V gene's germline CDR1 is SEHNR and CDR2 FQNEAQ (reference sequence). Here the CDR3 reads CASSSFIASRGDTDTQYF. For the CDR3, the DNA is TGTGCCAGCAGCTCATTCATCGCGTCGCGGGGAGACACAGATACGCAGTATTTT.

V gene TRBV30 combines with J gene TRBJ2-5; D possibly corresponds to TRBD2 (7 bases). Germline CDR1 is GTSNPN and CDR2 is SVGIG (reference sequence). The CDR3 is made up of 14 amino acids. CDR3 sequence (DNA): TGTGCGGTAGCCGCTCCTGAGGGGGGGGAGACCCAGTACTTC. Amino acids: CAVAAPEGGETQYF.

J is TRBJ2-1 and V is TRBV24-1; weak D call: TRBD2 (5 bases). CDR3 length equals 18 residues. CDR1 and CDR2 (germline): KGHDR, SFDVKD. V lost 3 bases, J lost 4 bases, and 21 bases lay in between. The CDR3, as DNA: TGTGCCACCAGTGATCCGACTATTTCGGGCGCTGCTTACAATGAGCAGTTCTTC. Residues: CATSDPTISGAAYNEQFF.

This chain joins TRBV6-2 or TRBV6-3 and TRBJ2-7, with TRBD2 identical over 7 bases. The CDR3 runs to 16 residues. Germline loops: CDR1 MNHEY, CDR2 SVGEGT. V lost 5 bases to trimming and J lost 3 bases; unmatched junction nucleotides: 13. The DNA for the CDR3 is TGTGCCAGCAGTCCCTACCAGCGGGAAAGGGACTACGAGCAGTACTTC. Protein: CASSPYQRERDYEQYF.

The chain recombines TRBV28 with TRBJ2-1; TRBD2 agrees at 8 bases. The CDR3 extends over 18 amino acids. V shed 2 bases, J shed 0 bases, and the junction held 9 bases outside the gene matches. CDR1 and CDR2 from the germline V gene are MDHEN and SYDVKM. The CDR3 here is CASSLTSGSMPSYNEQFF. The DNA for the CDR3 is TGTGCCAGCAGTTTAACCAGCGGGAGTATGCCCTCCTACAATGAGCAGTTCTTC.

The J gene is TRBJ1-2, the V gene TRBV9; D ambiguous. V lost 0 bases to trimming and J lost 6 bases, with 12 bases between them. Per the germline V gene, CDR1 is SGDLS and CDR2 is YYNGEE. The length of the CDR3 is 14 residues. The CDR3 sequence is CASSVDPMADGYTF. CDR3 sequence (DNA): TGTGCCAGCAGCGTAGATCCGATGGCGGATGGCTACACCTTC.

The chain employs TRBV7-8 and TRBJ1-6; perhaps TRBD1 as D (6 bases). This CDR3 comprises 14 residues. V shed 2 bases and J shed 10 bases, with 12 bases lying between them. Germline-derived CDR1 and CDR2 are SGHVS and FQNEAQ. The CDR3 region is CASSLIKGESPLHF. CDR3 nucleotide sequence: TGTGCCAGCAGCTTAATCAAGGGGGAGTCACCCCTCCACTTT. The full variable domain, with the rest looked up from reference TRBV7-8 and TRBJ1-6, is GAGVSQSPRYKVAKRGQDVALRCDPISGHVSLFWYQQALGQGPEFLTYFQNEAQLDKSGLPSDRFFAERPEGSVSTLKIQRTQQEDSAVYLCASSLIKGESPLHFGNGTRLTVT.

V is TRBV7-8 and J is TRBJ2-1, with a possible D match to TRBD2 (6 bases). V was shortened by 8 bases and J by 3 bases, with 14 bases between the two germline ends. Germline V gives CDR1 SGHVS, CDR2 FQNEAQ. The CDR3 covers 14 residues. CDR3 sequence: CASVPGTHYNEQFF. The CDR3, as DNA: TGTGCCAGCGTCCCGGGGACTCACTACAATGAGCAGTTCTTC.

V gene TRBV19 combines with J gene TRBJ2-7; TRBD2 is a possible D gene (6 bases). Germline CDR1 is LNHDA and CDR2 is SQIVND (reference sequence). V was trimmed by 5 bases and J by 5 bases, leaving 19 bases between them. This CDR3 is 15 amino acids long. The CDR3 DNA follows: TGTGCCAGTAGTCGGGAACGGGGGACCCGCGACGAGCAGTACTTC. It specifies CASSRERGTRDEQYF. The entire variable domain, with the rest obtained from reference TRBV19 and TRBJ2-7, is as follows: DGGITQSPKYLFRKEGQNVTLSCEQNLNHDAMYWYRQDPGQGLRLIYYSQIVNDFQKGDIAEGYSVSREKKESFPLTVTSAQKNPTAFYLCASSRERGTRDEQYFGPGTRLTVT.

This clone was recorded a few times. The V and J genes are TRBV28 and TRBJ2-7; 9 nucleotides line up with TRBD2. CDR1 MDHEN and CDR2 SYDVKM come from the germline V gene. The CDR3 is 14 residues long. Germline trimming cut 6 bases from V and 1 base from J; bases unmatched to any gene: 4. This CDR3 is CASRRTSDSYEQYF. CDR3 nucleotide sequence: TGTGCCAGCAGAAGGACTAGCGATTCCTACGAGCAGTACTTC.

This sequence joins TRBV6-5 and TRBJ1-1; TRBD1 is a possible D gene (6 bases). With 6 bases removed from V and 1 base from J, the gap between germline ends came to 12 bases. CDR1 MNHEY and CDR2 SVGAGI come from the germline V gene. CDR3 size: 14 residues. The CDR3 region has the DNA TGTGCCAGCAGCCGCGACAGGTGGAACACTGAAGCTTTCTTT. Its protein product is CASSRDRWNTEAFF.

The chain combines TRBV7-3 with TRBJ1-6; D might be TRBD1 (6 bases). This CDR3 spans 16 amino acids. Between the trimmed V and J ends, which lost 5 bases and 3 bases, there was a span of 14 bases. Germline V gene lookup returns CDR1 SGHTA and CDR2 FQGTGA. In nucleotides, the CDR3 is TGTGCCAGCAGCCCACAGGGACAACTCTATAATTCACCCCTCCACTTT. This translates into CASSPQGQLYNSPLHF. The complete variable domain, with remaining parts taken from reference TRBV7-3 and TRBJ1-6, reads GAGVSQTPSNKVTEKGKYVELRCDPISGHTALYWYRQSLGQGPEFLIYFQGTGAADDSGLPNDRFFAVRPEGSVSTLKIQRTERGDSAVYLCASSPQGQLYNSPLHFGNGTRLTVT.